Reported below is one TCR beta chain. It was CD45RO-negative cells, positively selected for CCR7, that made up naive CD8 cells, with terminally differentiated effector memory CD45RA+ cells excluded. CDR1 is LNHDA, CDR2 SQIVND, per germline (reference sequence). This CDR3 region has 14 residues. V was shortened by 8 bases and J by 1 base, with 12 bases between the two germline ends. The data originate from a study of shared clonotypes between healthy human individuals. Samples underwent the assay at deep level. Using immunoSEQ multiplex PCR, the repertoire was profiled, and TCRdb retains in-frame clones only, with some absent. The table has about 2,100,000 clones, 85% to 95% seen once.

Sequencing was done on a sample of naive CD8+ T cells from PBMCs. This sequence was found in a man aged 18 to 29 in good health. Some clones in this sample may be carry-over from other donors' samples. The chain recombines TRBV19 with TRBJ1-3; possible D gene TRBD1, 5 bases. CDR3 sequence (DNA): TGTGCCAGTGGACATCTGCCATCTGGAAACACCATATATTTT. Translation gives CASGHLPSGNTIYF.